These 27 T cell receptor beta chains share one sample of origin, sequenced in a study of human T cells and chemical hapten exposure. TCRdb used MiXCR to reprocess the 5' RACE reads, holding one entry per CDR3 protein. The sample contains over 95,000 distinct CDR3 sequences, approximately 20% of which appear only once. Before extraction, the whole blood was not fractionated, and total RNA was taken from it. All receptors derive from a human donor in good health.

The DNA for the CDR3 is TGTGCCAGCAGCTCCCCTAGAGGGAGGGCCCACGAGCAGTACTTC. Translated: CASSSPRGRAHEQYF. J is TRBJ2-7 and V is TRBV11-2; 7 bases match TRBD2. V lost 4 bases and J lost 5; bases outside the gene matches: 11. CDR3 length: 15 residues. The germline gives CDR1 SGHAT, CDR2 FQNNGV.

This clonotype was observed a few times. The chain carries TRBV2 and TRBJ2-7, with D perhaps TRBD2 (6 bases). The CDR3 has 15 residues. The ends were cut back, 6 bases at V and 7 bases at J, with 22 bases in the middle. CDR1 SNHLY and CDR2 FYNNEI come from the germline V gene. CDR3 sequence: CASSPETRKGREQYF. In DNA, the CDR3 is TGTGCCAGCAGCCCAGAGACTAGGAAGGGTAGGGAGCAGTACTTC.

This clonotype was observed once. V gene TRBV5-4 combines with J gene TRBJ2-7; D perhaps matches TRBD2 (6 bases). The CDR3 has 15 residues. The V end was cut by 7 bases, the J end by 5 bases, with 22 bases between. In germline, CDR1 is SGHNT, CDR2 YYREEE (reference sequence). The CDR3: CASHPKTRGVHEQYF. CDR3 coding DNA: TGTGCCAGCCATCCCAAGACTAGGGGTGTCCACGAGCAGTACTTC.

The V call is TRBV5-1, the J call TRBJ2-3, with TRBD2 identical over 14 bases. Unmatched junction bases numbered 11, after V lost 4 bases and J lost 4 bases. This CDR3 region has 18 residues. The germline V gene has CDR1 SGHRS and CDR2 YFSETQ. The CDR3 DNA follows: TGCGCCAGCAGCGGAGGGACTAGCGGGAGTTGTGGGGCAGATACGCAGTATTTT. It is translated as CASSGGTSGSCGADTQYF.

This chain links TRBV28 with TRBJ1-5; TRBD1 is a possible D gene (6 bases). Per germline, CDR1 MDHEN and CDR2 SYDVKM. The CDR3 totals 16 residues. V was pared by 4 bases and J by 7 bases, with 20 bases between. The CDR3 DNA sequence: TGTGCCAGCAGTTCCCACCAGGGTCGGGGGCACCAGCCCCAGCATTTT. Translating gives CASSSHQGRGHQPQHF.

The V and J genes are TRBV28 and TRBJ2-7; no clear D gene. The CDR3 runs 12 residues. Looked up from germline, CDR1 is MDHEN and CDR2 is SYDVKM. With 9 bases removed from V and 5 bases from J, the gap between germline ends came to 14 bases. The DNA of the CDR3 is TGTGCCAGTGGTTGGCCTGGGAACGAGCAGTACTTC. Protein product: CASGWPGNEQYF.

The rearrangement uses TRBV7-9 and TRBJ1-3; D uncertain. Trimming pared 1 base from V and 2 bases from J, leaving 6 bases between. Germline V gives CDR1 SEHNR, CDR2 FQNEAQ (reference sequence). The CDR3 has 14 residues. The CDR3 DNA reads as TGTGCCAGCAGCTTAGGCGGCGCTGGAAACACCATATATTTT. Its protein product is CASSLGGAGNTIYF.

V and J are TRBV12-3 or TRBV12-4 and TRBJ1-5, with 8 nucleotides matching TRBD1. The V and J ends lost 1 base and 7 bases, in that order; junction bases with no gene match: 3. This CDR3 spans 14 amino acids. CDR3 nucleotide sequence: TGTGCCAGCAGTTTAGGGACAGGGCCCCAGCCCCAGCATTTT. Amino acid sequence: CASSLGTGPQPQHF.

The rearrangement links TRBV5-1 to TRBJ2-7; D gene ambiguous. Germline lookup yields CDR1 SGHRS and CDR2 YFSETQ. CDR3 size: 17 residues. The ends were cut back, 3 bases at V and 2 bases at J, with 21 bases in the middle. CDR3 DNA: TGCGCCAGCAGCTACCTGTTTCAGGACCGAGAGGCCTACGAGCAGTACTTC. Protein: CASSYLFQDREAYEQYF.

The V and J genes are TRBV4-1 and TRBJ2-2, with a weak D call TRBD1 (6 bases). Germline V gene sequence: CDR1 MGHRA, CDR2 YSYEKL. Trimming left V 1 base short and J 2 bases short, with 14 bases between. This CDR3 contains 17 residues. The CDR3 region has the DNA TGCGCCAGCAGCCAAGTTCGGGCAGGGGTTAACACCGGGGAGCTGTTTTTT. It encodes CASSQVRAGVNTGELFF.

The rearrangement joins TRBV11-2 to TRBJ1-2; weak D call: TRBD1 (5 bases). Germline loops: CDR1 SGHAT, CDR2 FQNNGV. Deletions cut 1 base from V and 4 bases from J, with 10 bases between. CDR3 length: 14 residues. The CDR3 nucleotides are TGTGCCAGCAGCTTAGTGCGGACACCCTATGGCTACACCTTC. Encoded protein: CASSLVRTPYGYTF.

This clonotype was counted only a few times. This chain links TRBV20-1 with TRBJ2-4, with 7 positions matching TRBD2. The CDR3 spans 12 residues. The V segment lost 6 bases and the J segment 9 bases; nucleotides outside the gene matches: 8. Germline V lookup: CDR1 DFQATT, CDR2 SNEGSKA (reference sequence). In nucleotides, the CDR3 is TGCAGTGCCCTCTTCTCTAGCGGCATTCAGTACTTC. It codes for CSALFSSGIQYF.

The sample holds a few counts of this clonotype. This chain joins TRBV6-6 and TRBJ2-3, with 12 bases that match TRBD2. With 8 bases clipped from V and 0 bases from J, the junction kept 0 bases outside the gene matches. This CDR3 has 14 amino acids. The germline gives CDR1 MNHNY, CDR2 SVGAGI (reference sequence). The CDR3 region is CASGTSGSTDTQYF. The CDR3 nucleotides are TGTGCCAGCGGGACTAGCGGGAGCACAGATACGCAGTATTTT.

This clonotype was seen more than once but under ten times. V is TRBV18 and J is TRBJ1-1, with 10 nucleotides matching TRBD1. V shed 5 bases, J shed 1 base, and the junction held 7 bases outside the gene matches. The CDR3 is 16 amino acids. From germline, CDR1 is KGHSH and CDR2 LQKENI. CDR3 coding DNA: TGTGCCAGCTCATCGGACAGGGGGTATCCGAACACTGAAGCTTTCTTT. The encoded protein is CASSSDRGYPNTEAFF.

V usage is TRBV11-2 and J usage is TRBJ1-1; no clear D. Trimming took off 5 bases at V and 2 bases at J, with 12 bases between the two ends. This CDR3 is 14 amino acids long. CDR1 and CDR2 (germline): SGHAT, FQNNGV. CDR3 protein: CASSPQVVNTEAFF. CDR3 DNA: TGTGCCAGCAGCCCGCAGGTAGTAAACACTGAAGCTTTCTTT.

The chain combines TRBV20-1 with TRBJ2-5; TRBD1 matches at 7 bases. The CDR3 is made up of 12 amino acids. V was pared by 5 bases and J by 1 base, with 1 base of the junction left unmatched. CDR1 and CDR2 from the germline V gene are DFQATT and SNEGSKA (reference sequence). The CDR3 spells CSAWDSQETQYF. The CDR3 DNA sequence: TGCAGTGCTTGGGACAGCCAAGAGACCCAGTACTTC.

The chain links TRBV18 to TRBJ1-1; 9 nucleotides match TRBD1. Germline values: CDR1 KGHSH, CDR2 LQKENI. The CDR3 totals 13 residues. Losses at the gene ends were 5 bases for V and 6 bases for J; bases not matched to a gene: 4. DNA of the CDR3: TGTGCCAGCTCATCACGGACAGGGGCTGAAGCTTTCTTT. Protein sequence: CASSSRTGAEAFF. Full variable domain (rest looked up from reference TRBV18 and TRBJ1-1): NAGVMQNPRHLVRRRGQEARLRCSPMKGHSHVYWYRQLPEEGLKFMVYLQKENIIDESGMPKERFSAEFPKEGPSILRIQQVVRGDSAAYFCASSSRTGAEAFFGQGTRLTVV.

This clonotype was seen more than once but under ten times. The V and J genes are TRBV18 and TRBJ2-7, with 9 bases lining up with TRBD1. The CDR3 has 16 residues. With 6 bases clipped from V and 2 bases from J, the junction kept 11 bases outside the gene matches. CDR1 and CDR2 (germline): KGHSH, LQKENI. As DNA, the CDR3 is TGTGCCAGCTCTCGCCTGCCGGGACAGGGTCCCTACGAGCAGTACTTC. Its translation is CASSRLPGQGPYEQYF.

This clonotype showed up just a few times. As DNA, the CDR3 is TGTGCCAGCAGTTTACGGGGAAGTCTCCCGAACACTGAAGCTTTCTTT. This encodes CASSLRGSLPNTEAFF. The chain couples TRBV28 to TRBJ1-1; no reliable D call. Germline V gene lookup returns CDR1 MDHEN and CDR2 SYDVKM. V lost 2 bases to trimming and J lost 1 base, with 14 bases between them. This CDR3 comprises 16 residues.

This clonotype has more than one count but fewer than ten. CDR3 amino acids: CASSPLGGLEQFF. The CDR3 region has the DNA TGTGCCAGCAGTCCCCTCGGAGGGCTCGAGCAGTTCTTC. The chain is built from TRBV12-3 or TRBV12-4 and TRBJ2-1; perhaps TRBD2 as D (6 bases). The CDR3 is 13 amino acids. The V end was cut by 5 bases, the J end by 10 bases, with 15 bases between.

The V gene is TRBV24-1, the J gene TRBJ1-6; the D gene is possibly TRBD1 (5 bases). This CDR3 has 13 amino acids. Germline CDR1 and CDR2: KGHDR and SFDVKD. Between the trimmed V and J ends, which lost 9 bases and 6 bases, there was a span of 11 bases. The DNA for the CDR3 is TGTGCCACCCAACTTCAGGGTAATTCACCCCTCCACTTT. It yields the protein CATQLQGNSPLHF.

V gene TRBV30 combines with J gene TRBJ2-5, with D perhaps TRBD2 (6 bases). The CDR3 spans 15 residues. Trimming pared 4 bases from V and 5 bases from J, leaving 20 bases between. CDR1 GTSNPN and CDR2 SVGIG come from the germline V gene (reference sequence). DNA for the CDR3: TGTGCCTGGATCATAAGGCTAGCAGGAGGGGAGACCCAGTACTTC. The encoded protein is CAWIIRLAGGETQYF.

The chain joins TRBV5-4 to TRBJ2-7, with no clear D. Trimming left V 1 base short and J 0 bases short, with 11 bases between. The CDR3 has 15 residues. The germline CDR1 and CDR2 sequences are SGHNT and YYREEE (reference sequence). The CDR3 bases are TGTGCCAGCAGCTTGAAAAGGACGAGCTCCTACGAGCAGTACTTC. Translating gives CASSLKRTSSYEQYF.

There are a few counts of this clonotype. The chain links TRBV6-5 to TRBJ1-4; D unclear. Germline CDR1 and CDR2: MNHEY and SVGAGI. V lost 6 bases, J lost 3 bases, and 14 bases lay in between. The CDR3 spans 15 residues. This CDR3 is CASSPYLEANEKLFF. DNA of the CDR3: TGTGCCAGCAGCCCGTATCTGGAGGCTAATGAAAAACTGTTTTTT.

This chain links TRBV12-3 or TRBV12-4 with TRBJ2-1, with unresolved D. The CDR3 loop spans 11 amino acids. V was pared by 5 bases and J by 9 bases, with 8 bases between. Here the CDR3 DNA reads TGTGCCAGCAGTCCCCTGGCTGAGCAGTTCTTC. This codes for CASSPLAEQFF.

The chain combines TRBV28 with TRBJ2-1, with a tentative D call TRBD2 (7 bases). CDR3 length: 15 residues. Germline V gene lookup returns CDR1 MDHEN and CDR2 SYDVKM. Trimming took 7 bases from V and 9 from J, leaving 22 bases between them. The CDR3 DNA is TGTGCCAGCATCCCCTGGGGGGGGCGGGCCGGTGAGCAGTTCTTC. As protein: CASIPWGGRAGEQFF. The variable domain in full, completed from reference TRBV28 and TRBJ2-1, reads DVKVTQSSRYLVKRTGEKVFLECVQDMDHENMFWYRQDPGLGLRLIYFSYDVKMKEKGDIPEGYSVSREKKERFSLILESASTNQTSMYLCASIPWGGRAGEQFFGPGTRLTVL.

The chain has TRBV6-1 and TRBJ1-1, with a tentative D call TRBD1 (5 bases). V was shortened by 5 bases and J by 6 bases, with 16 bases between the two germline ends. CDR3 size: 14 residues. Looked up from germline, CDR1 is MNHNS and CDR2 is SASEGT. Here the CDR3 DNA reads TGTGCCAGCAGTCACGGACAAACGTGGGCTGAAGCTTTCTTT. It yields the protein CASSHGQTWAEAFF.